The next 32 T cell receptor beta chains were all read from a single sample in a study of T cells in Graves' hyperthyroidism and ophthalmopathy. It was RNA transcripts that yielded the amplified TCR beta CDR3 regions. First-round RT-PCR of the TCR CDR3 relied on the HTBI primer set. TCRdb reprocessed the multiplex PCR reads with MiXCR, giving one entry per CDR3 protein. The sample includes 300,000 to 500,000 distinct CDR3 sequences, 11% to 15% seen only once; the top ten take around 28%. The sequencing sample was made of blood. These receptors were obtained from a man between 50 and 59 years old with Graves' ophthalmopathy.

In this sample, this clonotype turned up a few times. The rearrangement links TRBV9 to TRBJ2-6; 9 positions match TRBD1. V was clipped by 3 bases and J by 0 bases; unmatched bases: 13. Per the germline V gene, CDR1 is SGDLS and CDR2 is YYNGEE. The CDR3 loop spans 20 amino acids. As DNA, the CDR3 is TGTGCCAGCAGCGGAGGCTCCCGGGACAGGGCGATCTCTGGGGCCAACGTCCTGACTTTC. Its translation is CASSGGSRDRAISGANVLTF.

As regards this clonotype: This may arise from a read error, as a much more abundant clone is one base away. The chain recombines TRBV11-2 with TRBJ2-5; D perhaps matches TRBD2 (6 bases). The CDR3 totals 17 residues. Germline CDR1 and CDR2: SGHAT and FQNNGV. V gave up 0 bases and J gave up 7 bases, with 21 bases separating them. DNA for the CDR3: TGTGCCAGCAGCTTAGATCCAGGGCTAGCGATCCGCGGGACCCAGTACTTC. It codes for CASSLDPGLAIRGTQYF. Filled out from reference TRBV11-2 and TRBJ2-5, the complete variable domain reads EAGVAQSPRYKIIEKRQSVAFWCNPISGHATLYWYQQILGQGPKLLIQFQNNGVVDDSQLPKDRFSAERLKGVDSTLKIQPAKLEDSAVYLCASSLDPGLAIRGTQYFGPGTRLLVL.

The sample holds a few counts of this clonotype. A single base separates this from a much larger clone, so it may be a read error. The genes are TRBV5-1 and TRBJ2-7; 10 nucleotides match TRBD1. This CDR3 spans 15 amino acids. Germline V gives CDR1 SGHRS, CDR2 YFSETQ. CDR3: CASSWTGTGAGEQHF. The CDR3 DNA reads TGCGCCAGCAGCTGGACCGGGACAGGGGCGGGCGAGCAGCACTTC.

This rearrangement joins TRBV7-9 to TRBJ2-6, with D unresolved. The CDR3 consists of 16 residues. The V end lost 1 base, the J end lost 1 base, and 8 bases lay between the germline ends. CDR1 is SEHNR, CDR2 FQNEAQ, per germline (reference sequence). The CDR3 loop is CASSLGLFSGANVLTF. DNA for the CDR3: TGTGCCAGCAGCTTAGGCCTTTTTTCTGGGGCCAACGTCCTGACTTTC.

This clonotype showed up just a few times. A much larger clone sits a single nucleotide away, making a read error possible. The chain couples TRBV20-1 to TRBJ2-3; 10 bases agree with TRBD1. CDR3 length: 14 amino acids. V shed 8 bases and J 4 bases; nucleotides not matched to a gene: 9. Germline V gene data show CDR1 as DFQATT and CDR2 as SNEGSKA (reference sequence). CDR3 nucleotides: TGCAGTCAAAGACAGGGGGCGGTCGCAGATACGCAGTATTTT. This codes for CSQRQGAVADTQYF.

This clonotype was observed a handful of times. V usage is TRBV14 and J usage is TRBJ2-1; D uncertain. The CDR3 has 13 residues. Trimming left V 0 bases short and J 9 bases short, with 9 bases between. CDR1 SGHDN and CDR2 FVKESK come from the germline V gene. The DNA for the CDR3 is TGTGCCAGCAGCCAAGATACCCGCCCTGAGCAGTTCTTC. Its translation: CASSQDTRPEQFF.

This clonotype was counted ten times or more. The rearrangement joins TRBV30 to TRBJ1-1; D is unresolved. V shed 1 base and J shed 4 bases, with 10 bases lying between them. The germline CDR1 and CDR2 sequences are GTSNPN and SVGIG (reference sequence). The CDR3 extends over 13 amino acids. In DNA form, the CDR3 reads TGTGCCTGGAGTGGGGTAGTAGGCACTGAAGCTTTCTTT. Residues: CAWSGVVGTEAFF.

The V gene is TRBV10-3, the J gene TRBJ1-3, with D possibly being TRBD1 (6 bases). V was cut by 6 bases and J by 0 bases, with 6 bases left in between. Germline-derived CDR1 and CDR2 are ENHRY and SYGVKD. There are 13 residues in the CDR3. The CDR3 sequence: CAIRDSSGNTIYF. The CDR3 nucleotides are TGTGCCATCAGGGACAGCTCTGGAAACACCATATATTTT.

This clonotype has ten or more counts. In DNA form, the CDR3 reads TGTGCCAGCAGCTTTGGGCACTCTGGGGCCAACGTCCTGACTTTC. It specifies CASSFGHSGANVLTF. This chain connects TRBV11-3 to TRBJ2-6; D unclear. Germline loops: CDR1 SGHNT, CDR2 YENEEA. V was cut by 3 bases and J by 0 bases, with 6 bases left in between. The CDR3 consists of 15 residues.

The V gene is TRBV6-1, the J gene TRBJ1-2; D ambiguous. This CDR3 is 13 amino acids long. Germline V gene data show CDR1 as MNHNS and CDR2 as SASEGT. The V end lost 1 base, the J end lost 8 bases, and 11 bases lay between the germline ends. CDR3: CASSEERVRGYTF. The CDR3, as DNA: TGTGCCAGCAGTGAAGAGAGGGTTCGGGGCTACACCTTC.

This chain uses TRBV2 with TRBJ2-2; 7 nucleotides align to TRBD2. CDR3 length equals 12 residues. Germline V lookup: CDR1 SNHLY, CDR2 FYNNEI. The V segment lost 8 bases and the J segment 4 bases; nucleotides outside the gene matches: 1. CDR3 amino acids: CASGGSTGELFF. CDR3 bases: TGTGCCAGCGGCGGGAGCACCGGGGAGCTGTTTTTT.

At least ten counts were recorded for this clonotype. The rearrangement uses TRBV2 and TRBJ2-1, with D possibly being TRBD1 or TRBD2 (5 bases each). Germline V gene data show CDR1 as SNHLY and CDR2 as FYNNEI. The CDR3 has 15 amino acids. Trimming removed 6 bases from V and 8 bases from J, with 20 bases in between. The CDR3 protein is CASRGTTPVVYEQFF. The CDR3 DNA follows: TGTGCCAGCAGGGGGACCACCCCCGTCGTCTATGAGCAGTTCTTC.

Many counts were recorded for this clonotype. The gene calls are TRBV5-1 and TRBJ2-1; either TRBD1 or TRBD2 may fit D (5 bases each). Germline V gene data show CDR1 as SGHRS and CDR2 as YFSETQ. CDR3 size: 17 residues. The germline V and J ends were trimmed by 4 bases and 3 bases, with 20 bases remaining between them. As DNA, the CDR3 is TGCGCCAGCAGCAACATAATGGGGGTCCGATTCTACAATGAGCAGTTCTTC. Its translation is CASSNIMGVRFYNEQFF.

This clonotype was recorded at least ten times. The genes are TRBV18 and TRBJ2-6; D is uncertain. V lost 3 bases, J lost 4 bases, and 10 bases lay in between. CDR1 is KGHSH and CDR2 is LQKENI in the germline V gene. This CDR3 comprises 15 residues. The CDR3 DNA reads TGTGCCAGCTCACCCCAATTGTCCGGGGCCAACGTCCTGACTTTC. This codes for CASSPQLSGANVLTF.

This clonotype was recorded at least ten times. DNA for the CDR3: TGCGCCAGCAGCTTCTACCCGACCGGGGAAGATACGCAGTATTTT. Translation gives CASSFYPTGEDTQYF. V is TRBV4-1 and J is TRBJ2-3; D perhaps matches TRBD2 (5 bases). V shed 5 bases and J shed 5 bases, with 17 bases lying between them. Per the germline V gene, CDR1 is MGHRA and CDR2 is YSYEKL. The CDR3 length is 15 residues.

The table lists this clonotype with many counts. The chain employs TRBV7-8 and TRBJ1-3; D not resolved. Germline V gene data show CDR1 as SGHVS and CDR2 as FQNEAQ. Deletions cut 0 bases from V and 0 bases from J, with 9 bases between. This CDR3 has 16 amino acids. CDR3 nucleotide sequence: TGTGCCAGCAGCTTAGCGACGCCGAGCTCTGGAAACACCATATATTTT. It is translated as CASSLATPSSGNTIYF.

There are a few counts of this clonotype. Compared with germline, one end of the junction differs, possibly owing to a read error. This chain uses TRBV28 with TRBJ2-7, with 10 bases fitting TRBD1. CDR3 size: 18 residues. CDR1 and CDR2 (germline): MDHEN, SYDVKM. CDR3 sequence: CASRGQGGPRGVGYEQCF. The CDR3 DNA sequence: TGTGCCAGCAGAGGACAGGGGGGCCCTCGCGGGGTCGGTTACGAGCAGTGCTTC.

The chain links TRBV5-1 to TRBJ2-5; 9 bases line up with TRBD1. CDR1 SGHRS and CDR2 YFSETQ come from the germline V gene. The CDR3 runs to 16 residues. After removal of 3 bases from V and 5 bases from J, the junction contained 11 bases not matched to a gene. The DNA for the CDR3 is TGCGCCAGCAGCTCGGGCCGGGGACAGGGAAGGGAGACCCAGTACTTC. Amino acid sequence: CASSSGRGQGRETQYF.

The CDR3: CASSVTSEGGYSTDTQYF. The CDR3 region has the DNA TGTGCCAGCAGTGTGACTAGCGAAGGGGGTTATAGCACAGATACGCAGTATTTT. The V gene is TRBV6-2 or TRBV6-3, the J gene TRBJ2-3, with 8 nucleotides matching TRBD2. V trimming: 5 bases; J trimming: 0 bases; junction bases outside the gene matches: 13. Germline assignment: CDR1 MNHEY and CDR2 SVGEGT. CDR3 size: 18 residues.

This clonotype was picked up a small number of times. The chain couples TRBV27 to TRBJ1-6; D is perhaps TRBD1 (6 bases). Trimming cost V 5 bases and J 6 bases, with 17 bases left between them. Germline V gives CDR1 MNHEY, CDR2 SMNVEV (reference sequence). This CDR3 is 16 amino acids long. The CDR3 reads CASSTLSGGPNSPLHF. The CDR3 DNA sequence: TGTGCCAGCAGTACCCTTAGTGGGGGGCCTAATTCACCCCTCCACTTT.

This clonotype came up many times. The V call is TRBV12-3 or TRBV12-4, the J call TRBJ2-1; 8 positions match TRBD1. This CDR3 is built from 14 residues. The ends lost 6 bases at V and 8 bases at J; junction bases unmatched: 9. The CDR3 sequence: CASRKMDRDDEQFF. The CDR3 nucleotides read TGTGCCAGCAGAAAAATGGACAGGGACGATGAGCAGTTCTTC.

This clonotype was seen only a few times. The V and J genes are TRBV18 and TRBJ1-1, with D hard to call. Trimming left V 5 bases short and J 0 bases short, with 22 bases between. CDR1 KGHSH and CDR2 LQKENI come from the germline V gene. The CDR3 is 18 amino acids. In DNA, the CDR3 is TGTGCCAGCTCAAACAAGGTCAAGGGATGGGAGATGAACACTGAAGCTTTCTTT. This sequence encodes CASSNKVKGWEMNTEAFF.

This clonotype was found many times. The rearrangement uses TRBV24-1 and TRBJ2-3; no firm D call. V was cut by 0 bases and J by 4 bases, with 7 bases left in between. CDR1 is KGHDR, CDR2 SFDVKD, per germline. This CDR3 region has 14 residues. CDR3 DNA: TGTGCCACCAGTGATTTGACCACAGCAGATACGCAGTATTTT. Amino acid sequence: CATSDLTTADTQYF.

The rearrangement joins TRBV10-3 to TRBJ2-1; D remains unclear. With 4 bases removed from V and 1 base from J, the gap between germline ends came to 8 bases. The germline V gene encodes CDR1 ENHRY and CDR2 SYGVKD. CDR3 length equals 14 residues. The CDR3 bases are TGTGCCATCAGTGTGTTCCTATCCTACAATGAGCAGTTCTTC. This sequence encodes CAISVFLSYNEQFF.

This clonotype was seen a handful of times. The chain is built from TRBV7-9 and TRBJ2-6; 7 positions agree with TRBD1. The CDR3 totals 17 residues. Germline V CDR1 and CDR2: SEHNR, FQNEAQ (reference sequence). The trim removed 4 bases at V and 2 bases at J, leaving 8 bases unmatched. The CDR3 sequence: CASSSTVGTAGANVLTF. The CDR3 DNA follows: TGTGCCAGCAGCTCAACCGTCGGGACAGCTGGGGCCAACGTCCTGACTTTC.

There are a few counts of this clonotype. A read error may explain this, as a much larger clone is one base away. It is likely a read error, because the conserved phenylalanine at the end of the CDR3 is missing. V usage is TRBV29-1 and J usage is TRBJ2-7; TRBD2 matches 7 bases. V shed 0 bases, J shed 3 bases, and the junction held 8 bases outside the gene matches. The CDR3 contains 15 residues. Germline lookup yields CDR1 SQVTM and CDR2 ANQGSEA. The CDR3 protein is CSVEESGKEGYEQYL. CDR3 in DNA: TGCAGCGTTGAAGAAAGCGGGAAGGAGGGCTACGAGCAGTACCTC.

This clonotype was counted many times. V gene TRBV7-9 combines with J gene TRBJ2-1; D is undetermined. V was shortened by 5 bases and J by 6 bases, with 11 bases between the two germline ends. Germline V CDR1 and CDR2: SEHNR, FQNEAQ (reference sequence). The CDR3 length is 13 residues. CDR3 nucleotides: TGTGCCAGCAGCCTTAGCAGTCCCAATGAGCAGTTCTTC. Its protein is CASSLSSPNEQFF.

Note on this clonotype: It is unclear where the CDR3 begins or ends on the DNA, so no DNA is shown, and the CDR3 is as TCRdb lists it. The CDR3 spells CASRQGGTEQYFGPADMTQPQHF. The V call is TRBV2, the J call TRBJ1-5; the table assigns TRBD1, which was not confirmed against the DNA. Germline CDR1 is SNHLY and CDR2 is FYNNEI. The CDR3 spans 23 amino acids, including both terminal residues.

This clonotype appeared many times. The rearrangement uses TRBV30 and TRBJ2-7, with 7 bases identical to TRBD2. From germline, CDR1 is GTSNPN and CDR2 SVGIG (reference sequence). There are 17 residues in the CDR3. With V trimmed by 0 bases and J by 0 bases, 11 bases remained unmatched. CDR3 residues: CAWSVPRGGRGSYEQYF. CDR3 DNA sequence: TGTGCCTGGAGTGTACCACGGGGCGGGAGAGGCTCCTACGAGCAGTACTTC. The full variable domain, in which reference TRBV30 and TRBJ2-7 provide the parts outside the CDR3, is SQTIHQWPATLVQPVGSPLSLECTVEGTSNPNLYWYRQAAGRGLQLLFYSVGIGQISSEVPQNLSASRPQDRQFILSSKKLLLSDSGFYLCAWSVPRGGRGSYEQYFGPGTRLTVT.

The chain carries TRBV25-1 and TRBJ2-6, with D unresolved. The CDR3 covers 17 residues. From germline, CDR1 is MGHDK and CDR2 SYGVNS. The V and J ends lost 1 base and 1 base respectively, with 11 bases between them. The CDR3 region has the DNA TGTGCCAGCAGTGAATTATCTTCTCGATCTGGGGCCAACGTCCTGACTTTC. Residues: CASSELSSRSGANVLTF.

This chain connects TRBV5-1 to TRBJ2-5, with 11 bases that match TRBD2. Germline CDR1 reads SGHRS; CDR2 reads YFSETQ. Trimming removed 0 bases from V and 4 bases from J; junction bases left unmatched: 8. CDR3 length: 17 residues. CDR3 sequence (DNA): TGCGCCAGCAGCTTGGCTACTAGCGGGAGCCTCCGAGAGACCCAGTACTTC. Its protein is CASSLATSGSLRETQYF.

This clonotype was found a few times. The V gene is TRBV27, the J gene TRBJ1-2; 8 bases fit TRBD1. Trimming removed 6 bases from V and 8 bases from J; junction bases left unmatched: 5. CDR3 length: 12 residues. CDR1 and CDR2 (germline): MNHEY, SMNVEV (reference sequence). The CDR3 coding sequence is TGTGCCAGCAGACGACAGGGGCAGGGCTACACCTTC. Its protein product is CASRRQGQGYTF.